The 24 T cell receptor beta chains given below trace back to one sample, sequenced in a study of radiation and T cells in renal cell carcinoma. This table comes from immunoSEQ multiplex PCR, and its TCRdb copy is limited to in-frame clones, with some not included. The table has approximately 170,000 clones, 88% seen once. This sample's time point: blood 4 weeks post-SBRT, at nephrectomy. Treatment here: 15 Gy SBRT to primary tumor, nephrectomy 4 weeks later. The sequenced sample was blood, obtained from a patient whose treatment included radiotherapy and nephrectomy. These receptors originate from a woman in her fifties or sixties with renal cell carcinoma.

Here the CDR3 DNA reads TGCAGCGTTTCGGGGGGCCGGGGACAGCCCCAGCATTTT. Protein sequence: CSVSGGRGQPQHF. The genes are TRBV29-1 and TRBJ1-5; maybe TRBD1 (6 bases). The CDR3 is made up of 13 amino acids. V was cut by 5 bases and J by 7 bases, with 15 bases left in between. The germline V gene encodes CDR1 SQVTM and CDR2 ANQGSEA.

The chain combines TRBV6-4 with TRBJ1-2; tentatively, D is TRBD1 (6 bases). CDR1 MRHNA and CDR2 SNTAGT come from the germline V gene. This CDR3 region has 14 residues. Deletions cut 5 bases from V and 3 bases from J, with 13 bases between. The CDR3 bases are TGTGCCAGCAGTCGGGGGCTCTTTGACTATGGCTACACCTTC. It translates to CASSRGLFDYGYTF.

The CDR3 reads CASSLVAGGEETQYF. In DNA form, the CDR3 reads TGCGCCAGCAGCTTGGTGGCGGGGGGGGAAGAGACCCAGTACTTC. J is TRBJ2-5 and V is TRBV5-1; 9 bases match TRBD2. CDR1 and CDR2 (germline): SGHRS, YFSETQ. The CDR3 loop spans 15 amino acids. The ends lost 0 bases at V and 3 bases at J; junction bases unmatched: 3.

The chain carries TRBV7-9 and TRBJ2-7; 7 bases fit TRBD1. Germline CDR1 reads SEHNR; CDR2 reads FQNEAQ (reference sequence). The CDR3 is made up of 14 amino acids. J lost 1 base, V lost 4 bases, and 4 bases had no gene match. The CDR3, as DNA: TGTGCCAGCAGCTCGACAGGGATTTCCTACGAGCAGTACTTC. Residues: CASSSTGISYEQYF.

This clone was counted a few times. This chain links TRBV5-1 with TRBJ2-2; the D gene could be TRBD1 or TRBD2 (5 bases each). From germline, CDR1 is SGHRS and CDR2 YFSETQ. This CDR3 is 15 amino acids long. V gave up 4 bases and J gave up 5 bases, with 15 bases separating them. DNA for the CDR3: TGCGCCAGCAGCATCGGGACCCCTGGTACCGGGGAGCTGTTTTTT. Translated: CASSIGTPGTGELFF.

The chain uses TRBV25-1 and TRBJ1-2; weak D call: TRBD1 (5 bases). The germline CDR1 and CDR2 sequences are MGHDK and SYGVNS. This CDR3 is 14 amino acids long. Trimming left V 6 bases short and J 5 bases short, with 16 bases between. The CDR3 sequence is CASRDRGVAYGYTF. CDR3 DNA sequence: TGTGCCAGCAGGGACCGAGGGGTGGCTTATGGCTACACCTTC.

The CDR3 DNA follows: TGTGCCAGCAGCTTACAGCACAGCGAGAACACTGAAGCTTTCTTT. Encoded protein: CASSLQHSENTEAFF. This chain links TRBV7-8 with TRBJ1-1; no clear D gene. Trimming removed 2 bases at V and 1 base at J, with 11 bases between. Germline values: CDR1 SGHVS, CDR2 FQNEAQ. The CDR3 length is 15 residues.

This clone was seen a handful of times. The genes are TRBV7-2 and TRBJ2-1, with TRBD2 identical over 10 bases. From germline, CDR1 is SGHTA and CDR2 FQGNSA. The V and J ends lost 4 bases and 7 bases, in that order; junction bases with no gene match: 7. The CDR3 runs 15 residues. CDR3 nucleotides: TGTGCCAGCAGCTCCACTAGCGGGGTAGGTAATGAGCAGTTCTTC. This codes for CASSSTSGVGNEQFF.

This clone came up once. The rearrangement joins TRBV13 to TRBJ2-3, with 7 bases aligning to TRBD2. Trimming removed 8 bases from V and 2 bases from J; junction bases left unmatched: 10. This CDR3 contains 15 residues. CDR1 and CDR2 from the germline V gene are PRHDT and FYEKMQ (reference sequence). The CDR3 region has the DNA TGTGCCAGCGTGCCCGCAGCGGGGCCCACAGATACGCAGTATTTT. As protein: CASVPAAGPTDTQYF.

The genes are TRBV5-1 and TRBJ2-3; 10 bases line up with TRBD2. The CDR3 has 15 amino acids. Per the germline V gene, CDR1 is SGHRS and CDR2 is YFSETQ. V shed 4 bases and J 4 bases; nucleotides not matched to a gene: 6. The CDR3 bases are TGCGCCAGCAGCCCTATAGCGGGGGGCCCAGATACGCAGTATTTT. Its protein product is CASSPIAGGPDTQYF.

This rearrangement joins TRBV10-3 to TRBJ2-3; the match to TRBD2 covers 9 bases. CDR1 ENHRY and CDR2 SYGVKD come from the germline V gene. V was pared by 0 bases and J by 4 bases, with 8 bases of the junction left unmatched. The CDR3 runs to 17 residues. The CDR3 bases are TGTGCCATCAGTGAGTCTGCTGGCGGGGGGGTGTCAGATACGCAGTATTTT. It translates to CAISESAGGGVSDTQYF.

This clone was seen once. V usage is TRBV6-1 and J usage is TRBJ2-7, with D perhaps assigned TRBD1 or TRBD2 (6 bases each). CDR3 length: 13 residues. The V end lost 7 bases, the J end lost 3 bases, and 13 bases lay between the germline ends. CDR1 and CDR2 from the germline V gene are MNHNS and SASEGT. CDR3 amino acids: CASKGGDNYEQYF. The CDR3 nucleotides are TGTGCCAGCAAAGGAGGGGACAACTACGAGCAGTACTTC.

The CDR3 DNA reads as TGTGCCAGCAGCGTAGACAGGGGGCGGACCGGGGAGCTGTTTTTT. This encodes CASSVDRGRTGELFF. This sequence joins TRBV9 and TRBJ2-2; TRBD1 matches 9 bases. Germline V CDR1 and CDR2: SGDLS, YYNGEE. This CDR3 comprises 15 residues. The J segment lost 5 bases and the V segment lost 0 bases, leaving 2 bases of the junction unmatched.

This rearrangement joins TRBV29-1 to TRBJ2-3; D is perhaps TRBD1 or TRBD2 (6 bases each). Deletions cut 1 base from V and 5 bases from J, with 13 bases between. The CDR3 loop spans 14 amino acids. Germline CDR1 and CDR2: SQVTM and ANQGSEA. The CDR3 loop reads CSVEVGGRGDTQYF. CDR3 DNA sequence: TGCAGCGTTGAAGTGGGGGGCCGAGGAGATACGCAGTATTTT.

The V and J genes are TRBV4-1 and TRBJ2-6, with TRBD2 matching 14 bases. This CDR3 has 18 residues. Per germline, CDR1 MGHRA and CDR2 YSYEKL. J lost 0 bases, V lost 4 bases, and 2 bases had no gene match. CDR3 DNA: TGCGCCAGCAGCCGGGGGACTAGCGGGAGCTCTGGGGCCAACGTCCTGACTTTC. It specifies CASSRGTSGSSGANVLTF.

This chain links TRBV7-2 with TRBJ1-2; 8 bases are a match to TRBD1. The CDR3 extends over 16 amino acids. Germline V gene sequence: CDR1 SGHTA, CDR2 FQGNSA. V lost 1 base to trimming and J lost 4 bases; unmatched junction nucleotides: 8. CDR3 DNA sequence: TGTGCCAGCAGCTTAGTGGGAACAGGGGGTGGCTATGGCTACACCTTC. Amino acid sequence: CASSLVGTGGGYGYTF.

This rearrangement joins TRBV5-4 to TRBJ2-6; D is possibly TRBD1 or TRBD2 (5 bases each). The CDR3 is made up of 16 amino acids. Trimming pared 1 base from V and 2 bases from J, leaving 10 bases between. CDR1 is SGHNT and CDR2 is YYREEE in the germline V gene (reference sequence). The CDR3 loop reads CASSLTGLTGANVLTF. DNA for the CDR3: TGTGCCAGCAGCTTGACAGGACTTACTGGGGCCAACGTCCTGACTTTC.

CDR3 DNA sequence: TGCGCCAGCAGCTTGGAGGGATGGGGAGTGATGAACACTGAAGCTTTCTTT. Protein sequence: CASSLEGWGVMNTEAFF. The V gene is TRBV5-1, the J gene TRBJ1-1; unclear D gene. The V end lost 0 bases, the J end lost 0 bases, and 15 bases lay between the germline ends. The CDR3 covers 17 residues. Germline V CDR1 and CDR2: SGHRS, YFSETQ.

This sequence joins TRBV30 and TRBJ2-2; D is perhaps TRBD1 (5 bases). There are 13 residues in the CDR3. Germline V lookup: CDR1 GTSNPN, CDR2 SVGIG (reference sequence). V lost 2 bases to trimming and J lost 5 bases, with 9 bases between them. The CDR3 loop is CAWSHQGTGELFF. The CDR3 DNA sequence: TGTGCCTGGAGTCATCAGGGTACCGGGGAGCTGTTTTTT.

The chain uses TRBV7-3 and TRBJ2-6, with 7 bases fitting TRBD2. This CDR3 has 20 residues. Germline V lookup: CDR1 SGHTA, CDR2 FQGTGA. V lost 2 bases, J lost 0 bases, and 13 bases stayed unmatched. This CDR3 reads CASSLASGAGFLSGANVLTF. In nucleotides, the CDR3 is TGTGCCAGCAGCTTAGCCAGCGGGGCAGGATTCCTCTCTGGGGCCAACGTCCTGACTTTC.

The chain joins TRBV5-6 to TRBJ2-7; 11 nucleotides match TRBD1. The length of the CDR3 is 14 residues. J lost 6 bases, V lost 4 bases, and 6 bases had no gene match. The V gene's germline CDR1 is SGHDT and CDR2 YYEEEE. In DNA form, the CDR3 reads TGTGCCAGCAGCCCGCCGGACAGGGGGCTCGAGCAGTACTTC. Encoded protein: CASSPPDRGLEQYF.

The J gene is TRBJ2-4, the V gene TRBV7-9; the D is unclear. The ends were cut back, 1 base at V and 5 bases at J, with 6 bases in the middle. Looked up from germline, CDR1 is SEHNR and CDR2 is FQNEAQ (reference sequence). This CDR3 is 13 amino acids long. CDR3 nucleotides: TGTGCCAGCAGCTTAGGCAGGCAAAACATTCAGTACTTC. Its translation: CASSLGRQNIQYF.

The chain joins TRBV5-4 to TRBJ1-3, with D unresolved. The CDR3 is 16 residues long. V shed 4 bases and J shed 5 bases, with 19 bases lying between them. Looked up from germline, CDR1 is SGHNT and CDR2 is YYREEE (reference sequence). CDR3 region: CASSLDPMPIRNTIYF. For the CDR3, the DNA is TGTGCCAGCAGCCTGGACCCCATGCCCATAAGAAACACCATATATTTT.

The rearrangement links TRBV7-2 to TRBJ2-1; D unclear. CDR1 is SGHTA and CDR2 is FQGNSA in the germline V gene. This CDR3 has 16 amino acids. With 5 bases removed from V and 0 bases from J, the gap between germline ends came to 14 bases. The CDR3: CASSLNGLSSYNEQFF. As DNA, the CDR3 is TGTGCCAGCAGCCTAAATGGGTTGAGCTCCTACAATGAGCAGTTCTTC.